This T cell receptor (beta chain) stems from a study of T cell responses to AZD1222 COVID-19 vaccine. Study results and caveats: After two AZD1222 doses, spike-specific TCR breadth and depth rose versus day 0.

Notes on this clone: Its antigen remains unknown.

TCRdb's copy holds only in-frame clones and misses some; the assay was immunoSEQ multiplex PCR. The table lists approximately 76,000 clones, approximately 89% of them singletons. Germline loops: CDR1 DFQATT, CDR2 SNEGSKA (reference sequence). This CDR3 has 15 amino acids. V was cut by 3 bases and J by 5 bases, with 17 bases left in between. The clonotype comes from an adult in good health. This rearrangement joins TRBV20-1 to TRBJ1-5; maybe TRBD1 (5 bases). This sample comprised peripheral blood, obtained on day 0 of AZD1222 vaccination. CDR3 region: CSASQAGRGYQPQHF. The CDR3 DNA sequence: TGCAGTGCTAGTCAGGCGGGAAGGGGATATCAGCCCCAGCATTTT.